The 27 T cell receptor beta chains reported below all come from one sample, sequenced in a study of identical twins' blood T cells. Each CDR3 protein gets one entry after TCRdb re-called the 5' RACE reads with MiXCR. This table holds roughly 380,000 distinct CDR3 sequences, around 30% found once. The source material was PBMCs. Source of these receptors: a woman aged 18 to 50 in good health.

The table lists this clonotype with a few counts. The V and J genes are TRBV20-1 and TRBJ1-2, with D perhaps TRBD1 (6 bases). The V and J ends lost 4 bases and 0 bases respectively, with 9 bases between them. The germline V gene encodes CDR1 DFQATT and CDR2 SNEGSKA (reference sequence). This CDR3 comprises 13 residues. The CDR3 spells CSATRDTNYGYTF. The CDR3 DNA reads as TGCAGTGCTACGCGGGACACTAACTATGGCTACACCTTC.

The chain joins TRBV12-3 or TRBV12-4 to TRBJ1-4, with D possibly TRBD1 on 5 matching bases. With 6 bases removed from V and 8 bases from J, the gap between germline ends came to 19 bases. This CDR3 is built from 15 residues. CDR3 coding DNA: TGTGCCAGCAGCATCTCAGGGAGGTCATTCGAAAAACTGTTTTTT. Translation gives CASSISGRSFEKLFF.

V is TRBV29-1 and J is TRBJ2-7; D is undetermined. The germline V gene has CDR1 SQVTM and CDR2 ANQGSEA. This CDR3 contains 14 residues. Trimming took 4 bases from V and 4 from J, leaving 17 bases between them. The CDR3 region is CSVGHLQVPYEQYF. CDR3 in DNA: TGCAGCGTTGGCCACCTTCAGGTTCCATACGAGCAGTACTTC.

This clonotype was seen a few times. CDR3 in DNA: TGTGCCAGCAGCTTAGAACGAACTATACAAACAAGGGGTGAGCAGTTCTTC. Translated, it gives CASSLERTIQTRGEQFF. This rearrangement joins TRBV7-9 to TRBJ2-1; D is possibly TRBD1 (5 bases). The germline V and J ends were trimmed by 1 base and 9 bases, with 22 bases remaining between them. Germline lookup yields CDR1 SEHNR and CDR2 FQNEAQ (reference sequence). This CDR3 has 17 residues.

In nucleotides, the CDR3 is TGTGCCAGCAAAATATCCAGCTCACCCCTCCACTTT. As protein: CASKISSSPLHF. V usage is TRBV27 and J usage is TRBJ1-6; D unresolved. This CDR3 is 12 amino acids long. V lost 7 bases and J 10 bases, leaving 11 bases between the germline ends. Germline V gene sequence: CDR1 MNHEY, CDR2 SMNVEV (reference sequence).

On this clonotype: It may be a read error: a sequence one base away is much more abundant. V gene TRBV29-1 combines with J gene TRBJ1-1; 11 bases map to TRBD1. From germline, CDR1 is SQVTM and CDR2 ANQGSEA. The CDR3 is made up of 12 amino acids. CDR3 DNA: TGCAGCGCGGGACAGGGGGAGACTGGAGCTTTCTTT. Encoded protein: CSAGQGETGAFF.

The rearrangement joins TRBV4-2 to TRBJ2-1, with unresolved D. The germline gives CDR1 LGHNA, CDR2 YNFKEQ. The CDR3 loop spans 13 amino acids. V lost 4 bases and J 6 bases, leaving 10 bases between the germline ends. The CDR3 sequence is CASSRAKANEQFF. The DNA for the CDR3 is TGTGCCAGCAGCCGGGCAAAAGCCAATGAGCAGTTCTTC.

This clonotype turned up a few times. This sequence joins TRBV27 and TRBJ1-1; no clear D gene. This CDR3 contains 11 residues. V lost 6 bases to trimming and J lost 7 bases, with 9 bases between them. The germline gives CDR1 MNHEY, CDR2 SMNVEV (reference sequence). CDR3 nucleotides: TGTGCCAGCAGCGCCCGGAGTGAAGCTTTCTTT. Protein: CASSARSEAFF.

In its sample, this clonotype was seen a few times. This chain uses TRBV23-1 with TRBJ1-2; D is undetermined. TRBV23-1 falls under the ORF class, with uncertain function. V gave up 2 bases and J gave up 7 bases, with 11 bases separating them. CDR3 length: 13 amino acids. CDR3 loop: CASSQGRNGGYTF. The CDR3 bases are TGCGCCAGCAGTCAAGGGAGGAACGGTGGCTACACCTTC.

This sequence joins TRBV12-5 and TRBJ1-2; D call uncertain. This CDR3 contains 13 residues. The V end was cut by 1 base, the J end by 8 bases, with 11 bases between. Per the germline V gene, CDR1 is LGHNT and CDR2 is FRNRAP. This CDR3 reads CASGLATGGGYTF. The CDR3, as DNA: TGTGCTAGTGGTTTGGCGACGGGCGGAGGCTACACCTTC. The variable domain in full, completed from reference TRBV12-5 and TRBJ1-2, reads DARVTQTPRHKVTEMGQEVTMRCQPILGHNTVFWYRQTMMQGLELLAYFRNRAPLDDSGMPKDRFSAEMPDATLATLKIQPSEPRDSAVYFCASGLATGGGYTFGSGTRLTVV.

The chain uses TRBV2 and TRBJ2-3; D unclear. Looked up from germline, CDR1 is SNHLY and CDR2 is FYNNEI. V lost 6 bases and J lost 0, with 7 bases in between. The CDR3 has 13 amino acids. CDR3 DNA: TGTGCCAGCAGAGCAACTAGCACAGATACGCAGTATTTT. Protein product: CASRATSTDTQYF.

This clonotype was counted many times. The gene calls are TRBV12-3 or TRBV12-4 and TRBJ1-2, with D hard to call. V lost 3 bases and J 1 base, leaving 9 bases between the germline ends. This CDR3 is 14 amino acids long. CDR3 nucleotides: TGTGCCAGCAGTTTGGAGGGTGTTAACTATGGCTACACCTTC. Translated: CASSLEGVNYGYTF.

The chain combines TRBV6-6 with TRBJ2-5; 7 bases match TRBD2. The V and J ends lost 7 bases and 4 bases, in that order; junction bases with no gene match: 15. Germline V gene data show CDR1 as MNHNY and CDR2 as SVGAGI (reference sequence). This CDR3 has 16 residues. CDR3 sequence reads: CASTLTPTSARETQYF. Written as DNA, the CDR3 is TGTGCCAGCACCCTTACCCCTACTAGCGCCCGAGAGACCCAGTACTTC.

The rearrangement joins TRBV5-1 to TRBJ1-4, with D possibly TRBD1 on 5 matching bases. This CDR3 spans 14 amino acids. Germline V lookup: CDR1 SGHRS, CDR2 YFSETQ. Trimming removed 5 bases at V and 4 bases at J, with 12 bases between. CDR3 protein: CASSRDGNNEKLFF. The CDR3 DNA follows: TGCGCCAGCAGTCGGGACGGAAATAATGAAAAACTGTTTTTT.

This clonotype was seen just once. The V call is TRBV5-1, the J call TRBJ2-1, with D perhaps TRBD2 (6 bases). V shed 4 bases and J shed 1 base, with 15 bases lying between them. Germline V lookup: CDR1 SGHRS, CDR2 YFSETQ. The CDR3 is made up of 16 amino acids. In DNA form, the CDR3 reads TGCGCCAGCAGCGGCGGGATGGTTCTTTCCTACAATGAGCAGTTCTTC. Its protein product is CASSGGMVLSYNEQFF.

This clonotype was seen repeatedly, ten times or more. The rearrangement uses TRBV29-1 and TRBJ1-1; 10 nucleotides agree with TRBD1. Trimming cost V 3 bases and J 0 bases; bases outside gene matches: 7. Germline values: CDR1 SQVTM, CDR2 ANQGSEA. The CDR3 is 16 residues long. In DNA form, the CDR3 reads TGCAGCGTTGATTTATGGGACAGGGGTTTGAACACTGAAGCTTTCTTT. As protein: CSVDLWDRGLNTEAFF.

This clonotype has only a few counts. The chain recombines TRBV2 with TRBJ2-5, with D possibly being TRBD1 or TRBD2 (5 bases each). Germline-derived CDR1 and CDR2 are SNHLY and FYNNEI. The CDR3 consists of 16 residues. Trimming removed 4 bases at V and 0 bases at J, with 15 bases between. CDR3: CASSGKRDVYQETQYF. CDR3 bases: TGTGCCAGCAGTGGAAAGAGGGACGTATACCAAGAGACCCAGTACTTC.

Points on this clonotype: The conserved closing phenylalanine or tryptophan is absent in this CDR3, likely reflecting a read error. The rearrangement uses TRBV6-6 and TRBJ1-2; TRBD1 matches at 7 bases. Germline V lookup: CDR1 MNHNY, CDR2 SVGAGI (reference sequence). After removal of 5 bases from V and 1 base from J, the junction contained 4 bases not matched to a gene. CDR3 size: 14 residues. The CDR3 sequence: CASSKGQLNYGYTL. The DNA of the CDR3 is TGTGCCAGCAGTAAGGGACAGCTTAACTATGGCTACACCCTC.

At least ten counts were recorded for this clonotype. This chain connects TRBV5-1 to TRBJ2-2; D possibly corresponds to TRBD2 (6 bases). CDR3 size: 18 residues. V gave up 4 bases and J gave up 2 bases, with 21 bases separating them. CDR1 and CDR2 (germline): SGHRS, YFSETQ. The DNA of the CDR3 is TGCGCCAGCAGCGCGAGGACTACGCACAGGATAAACACCGGGGAGCTGTTTTTT. It codes for CASSARTTHRINTGELFF. The whole variable domain, remainder taken from reference TRBV5-1 and TRBJ2-2, is KAGVTQTPRYLIKTRGQQVTLSCSPISGHRSVSWYQQTPGQGLQFLFEYFSETQRNKGNFPGRFSGRQFSNSRSEMNVSTLELGDSALYLCASSARTTHRINTGELFFGEGSRLTVL.

A word on this clonotype: Being one base from a much bigger clone, this may be a read error. The chain recombines TRBV6-5 with TRBJ1-2; unclear D gene. Per the germline V gene, CDR1 is MNHEY and CDR2 is SVGAGI. The CDR3 spans 15 residues. This CDR3 is CAISYISGIPYGYTF. The CDR3 DNA follows: TGTGCCATCAGTTATATCTCGGGGATACCCTATGGCTACACCTTC.

This clonotype showed up just a few times. Here the CDR3 reads CASSLDSWGYTF. The CDR3 region has the DNA TGTGCCAGCAGTCTAGATTCCTGGGGCTACACCTTC. This chain links TRBV12-3 or TRBV12-4 with TRBJ1-2; no firm D call. V was cut by 5 bases and J by 8 bases, with 12 bases left in between. The CDR3 is 12 residues long.

This chain connects TRBV10-3 to TRBJ1-1; 10 nucleotides agree with TRBD1. Germline trimming cut 2 bases from V and 0 bases from J; bases unmatched to any gene: 6. CDR3 length equals 17 residues. Germline CDR1 and CDR2: ENHRY and SYGVKD. The chain's CDR3 is CAISEIDRGLMNTEAFF. CDR3 nucleotides: TGTGCCATCAGTGAGATCGACAGGGGGCTCATGAACACTGAAGCTTTCTTT.

This chain connects TRBV20-1 to TRBJ2-1, with 7 positions matching TRBD2. Looked up from germline, CDR1 is DFQATT and CDR2 is SNEGSKA (reference sequence). The CDR3 runs to 14 residues. J was trimmed by 4 bases and V by 0 bases; bases with no gene match: 3. The CDR3 loop reads CSARDWREYNEQFF. The DNA for the CDR3 is TGCAGTGCTAGAGATTGGCGGGAGTACAATGAGCAGTTCTTC.

The chain couples TRBV29-1 to TRBJ2-5; the match to TRBD2 covers 7 bases. CDR3 length: 13 residues. Looked up from germline, CDR1 is SQVTM and CDR2 is ANQGSEA. J lost 3 bases, V lost 7 bases, and 8 bases had no gene match. The DNA for the CDR3 is TGCAGCGCCGATCACGGGAGGAAAGAGACCCAGTACTTC. Protein sequence: CSADHGRKETQYF.

The chain employs TRBV29-1 and TRBJ1-1, with D possibly TRBD1 on 6 matching bases. Germline CDR1 reads SQVTM; CDR2 reads ANQGSEA. The CDR3 loop spans 14 amino acids. The V end lost 5 bases, the J end lost 3 bases, and 16 bases lay between the germline ends. CDR3 in DNA: TGCAGCGTTACTAAGGGGGGTCCGGACACTGAAGCTTTCTTT. It codes for CSVTKGGPDTEAFF.

V gene TRBV29-1 combines with J gene TRBJ2-1; D uncertain. The CDR3 has 10 amino acids. Trimming left V 3 bases short and J 10 bases short, with 7 bases between. The germline V gene encodes CDR1 SQVTM and CDR2 ANQGSEA. In nucleotides, the CDR3 is TGCAGCGTTGATAGTGTGGAGCAGTTCTTC. This sequence encodes CSVDSVEQFF.

The V and J genes are TRBV29-1 and TRBJ1-2; 7 nucleotides align to TRBD1. The CDR3 is 13 residues long. CDR1 and CDR2 from the germline V gene are SQVTM and ANQGSEA. The ends lost 5 bases at V and 7 bases at J; junction bases unmatched: 10. The CDR3 here is CSVTDRPLGGYTF. The DNA for the CDR3 is TGCAGCGTTACGGACAGGCCTCTGGGTGGCTACACCTTC.